These T cell receptor beta chains were read from a single sample in a study of cytomegalovirus exposure and HLA in healthy donors. The table came from immunoSEQ multiplex PCR; TCRdb's copy has only in-frame clones and leaves some out. The sample has under 75,000 clones, approximately 97% seen once. The sample taken for sequencing was PBMCs. These receptors all stem from a woman between 18 and 29 years old in good health and CMV-seropositive. Both conserved end residues are part of each CDR3. The order of the fields is clone size, J gene, D gene, V gene, CDR3 protein, CDR3 DNA. The D gene is left open where the match is weak. A clone size is listed for some rows: how often the clone was seen (once, few, many), or a class if it is expanded.

size: NA; J: TRBJ2-3; D: NA; V: TRBV28; CDR3: CASSLGGGTDTQYF; DNA: TGTGCCAGCAGTTTAGGAGGGGGCACAGATACGCAGTATTTT
size: NA; J: TRBJ1-1; D: TRBD1; V: TRBV19; CDR3: CASSLGGLNTEAFF; DNA: TGTGCCAGTAGTTTAGGGGGCCTTAACACTGAAGCTTTCTTT
size: NA; J: TRBJ2-7; D: TRBD2; V: TRBV18; CDR3: CASSSPSGNYEQYF; DNA: TGTGCCAGCTCAAGTCCTAGCGGGAACTACGAGCAGTACTTC
size: NA; J: TRBJ2-7; D: TRBD1; V: TRBV29-1; CDR3: CSVEFGTGIDEQYF; DNA: TGCAGCGTTGAATTTGGGACAGGGATCGACGAGCAGTACTTC
size: NA; J: TRBJ2-5; D: NA; V: TRBV20-1; CDR3: CSARPEETQYF; DNA: TGCAGTGCTAGACCGGAAGAGACCCAGTACTTC
size: NA; J: TRBJ2-7; D: NA; V: TRBV2; CDR3: CASCPTYYEQYF; DNA: TGTGCCAGCTGTCCCACCTACTACGAGCAGTACTTC
size: NA; J: TRBJ1-4; D: NA; V: TRBV28; CDR3: CASSLSLNEKLFF; DNA: TGTGCCAGCAGTTTATCCCTTAATGAAAAACTGTTTTTT
size: NA; J: TRBJ2-7; D: NA; V: TRBV11-3; CDR3: CASSFTQGSEQYF; DNA: TGTGCCAGCAGCTTCACACAGGGATCCGAGCAGTACTTC
size: NA; J: TRBJ1-2; D: NA; V: TRBV2; CDR3: CASSPTPKPLSYGYTF; DNA: TGTGCCAGCAGCCCTACCCCCAAGCCCTTGAGCTATGGCTACACCTTC
size: NA; J: TRBJ1-1; D: TRBD1; V: TRBV7-9; CDR3: CASSHTSRDRVMNTEAFF; DNA: TGTGCCAGCAGCCACACCTCCCGGGACAGGGTTATGAACACTGAAGCTTTCTTT
size: NA; J: TRBJ1-2; D: TRBD1; V: TRBV30; CDR3: CAWVPDRGGYGYTF; DNA: TGTGCCTGGGTCCCCGACAGGGGTGGCTATGGCTACACCTTC
size: NA; J: TRBJ2-5; D: NA; V: TRBV7-9; CDR3: CASSRLQETQYF; DNA: TGTGCCAGCAGCCGTCTTCAAGAGACCCAGTACTTC
size: NA; J: TRBJ2-1; D: TRBD2; V: TRBV12-5; CDR3: CASGLVSGLGGNEQFF; DNA: TGTGCTAGTGGTTTGGTATCGGGACTCGGGGGGAATGAGCAGTTCTTC
size: NA; J: TRBJ2-1; D: NA; V: TRBV28; CDR3: CASSKLEQFF; DNA: TGTGCCAGCAGTAAATTAGAGCAGTTCTTC
size: NA; J: TRBJ2-2; D: NA; V: TRBV28; CDR3: CASSLRLGANTGELFF; DNA: TGTGCCAGCAGTTTACGGCTAGGAGCGAACACCGGGGAGCTGTTTTTT
size: NA; J: TRBJ1-1; D: NA; V: TRBV7-3; CDR3: CASSSLGGHTEAFF; DNA: TGTGCCAGCAGCTCACTGGGGGGGCACACTGAAGCTTTCTTT
size: NA; J: TRBJ2-1; D: NA; V: TRBV15; CDR3: CATSWMLKGLSRPSSYNEQFF; DNA: TGTGCCACCAGCTGGATGCTAAAGGGACTTAGCAGACCTTCTTCCTACAATGAGCAGTTCTTC
size: NA; J: TRBJ1-2; D: NA; V: TRBV2; CDR3: CASTQQGNYGYTF; DNA: TGTGCCAGCACGCAGCAGGGTAACTATGGCTACACCTTC
size: NA; J: TRBJ2-1; D: TRBD1; V: TRBV7-9; CDR3: CASSPRDRGEQFF; DNA: TGTGCCAGCAGCCCGCGGGACAGGGGCGAGCAGTTCTTC
size: NA; J: TRBJ2-3; D: NA; V: TRBV11-2; CDR3: CASSLEGLPTDTQYF; DNA: TGTGCCAGCAGCTTAGAGGGCCTACCGACAGATACGCAGTATTTT
size: once; J: TRBJ2-1; D: NA; V: TRBV5-6; CDR3: CASSLGDNEQFF; DNA: TGTGCCAGCAGCTTGGGAGACAATGAGCAGTTCTTC
size: NA; J: TRBJ2-3; D: NA; V: TRBV28; CDR3: CASSLLSPGIWTDTQYF; DNA: TGTGCCAGCAGTTTACTGTCCCCAGGGATATGGACAGATACGCAGTATTTT
size: once; J: TRBJ2-7; D: TRBD1; V: TRBV29-1; CDR3: CSVEGDRGSSYEQYF; DNA: TGCAGCGTTGAAGGGGACAGGGGGAGCTCCTACGAGCAGTACTTC
size: NA; J: TRBJ2-2; D: NA; V: TRBV6-5; CDR3: CASSYRQNTGELFF; DNA: TGTGCCAGCAGTTATCGACAGAACACCGGGGAGCTGTTTTTT
size: NA; J: TRBJ2-4; D: TRBD1; V: TRBV27; CDR3: CASSLRTGEAKNIQYF; DNA: TGTGCCAGCAGTTTAAGGACAGGGGAGGCCAAAAACATTCAGTACTTC
size: NA; J: TRBJ2-1; D: NA; V: TRBV28; CDR3: CASSSLVGSYNEQFF; DNA: TGTGCCAGCAGTTCACTAGTGGGCTCCTACAATGAGCAGTTCTTC
size: NA; J: TRBJ2-3; D: NA; V: TRBV20-1; CDR3: CSDIDTQYF; DNA: TGCAGTGACATCGATACGCAGTATTTT
size: NA; J: TRBJ1-3; D: NA; V: TRBV28; CDR3: CASSVDRMNTIYF; DNA: TGTGCCAGCAGCGTCGACAGGATGAACACCATATATTTT
size: NA; J: TRBJ1-2; D: NA; V: TRBV27; CDR3: CASSPPGLYGYTF; DNA: TGTGCCAGCAGTCCTCCAGGCCTCTATGGCTACACCTTC
size: NA; J: TRBJ2-1; D: TRBD2; V: TRBV7-6; CDR3: CASSKGLAGSSYNEQFF; DNA: TGTGCCAGCAGCAAAGGACTAGCGGGCAGCTCCTACAATGAGCAGTTCTTC
size: NA; J: TRBJ2-7; D: TRBD2; V: TRBV11-2; CDR3: CASSLEWTSGSYEQYF; DNA: TGTGCCAGCAGCTTAGAATGGACTAGCGGGAGCTACGAGCAGTACTTC
size: NA; J: TRBJ1-2; D: NA; V: TRBV12-5; CDR3: CATLPFGQGYGYTF; DNA: TGTGCTACCCTCCCCTTCGGGCAGGGGTATGGCTACACCTTC
size: NA; J: TRBJ1-2; D: NA; V: TRBV6-1; CDR3: CASSEGGGYGYTF; DNA: TGTGCCAGCAGTGAAGGGGGGGGCTATGGCTACACCTTC
size: NA; J: TRBJ1-5; D: TRBD1; V: TRBV5-6; CDR3: CASSLLTGTESNQPQHF; DNA: TGTGCCAGCAGCCTCTTAACCGGGACAGAGAGCAATCAGCCCCAGCATTTT
size: NA; J: TRBJ2-4; D: NA; V: TRBV4-1; CDR3: CASSQALARNIQYF; DNA: TGCGCCAGCAGCCAAGCCCTAGCGAGGAACATTCAGTACTTC
size: NA; J: TRBJ1-1; D: TRBD1; V: TRBV5-4; CDR3: CASSLGRQGYTEAFF; DNA: TGTGCCAGCAGCTTGGGAAGACAGGGCTACACTGAAGCTTTCTTT
size: NA; J: TRBJ2-3; D: NA; V: TRBV19; CDR3: CASSISGEADTQYF; DNA: TGTGCCAGTAGTATCTCCGGAGAGGCAGATACGCAGTATTTT
size: NA; J: TRBJ2-1; D: TRBD2; V: TRBV7-9; CDR3: CASSLDSGRVIYNEQFF; DNA: TGTGCCAGCAGCTTAGATAGCGGGAGGGTTATCTACAATGAGCAGTTCTTC
size: NA; J: TRBJ2-2; D: NA; V: TRBV11-3; CDR3: CASSLETRLSTGELFF; DNA: TGTGCCAGCAGCTTAGAGACAAGGCTATCCACCGGGGAGCTGTTTTTT
size: NA; J: TRBJ2-3; D: TRBD2; V: TRBV27; CDR3: CASRSRGLAGEDGTQYF; DNA: TGTGCCAGCAGAAGCAGGGGACTAGCGGGAGAGGATGGTACGCAGTATTTT
size: NA; J: TRBJ2-3; D: NA; V: TRBV27; CDR3: CASSPHPTDRNPTDTQYF; DNA: TGTGCCAGCAGTCCCCACCCGACTGACAGGAATCCCACAGATACGCAGTATTTT
size: NA; J: TRBJ1-5; D: NA; V: TRBV28; CDR3: CASSQGYQPQHF; DNA: TGTGCCAGCAGTCAGGGATATCAGCCCCAGCATTTT
size: once; J: TRBJ2-1; D: TRBD2; V: TRBV5-6; CDR3: CASSFGLAGGPSYNEQFF; DNA: TGTGCCAGCAGCTTCGGACTAGCGGGAGGGCCCTCCTACAATGAGCAGTTCTTC
size: NA; J: TRBJ2-1; D: TRBD2; V: TRBV9; CDR3: CASSATLAGITYNEQFF; DNA: TGTGCCAGCAGCGCCACCCTAGCGGGGATTACCTACAATGAGCAGTTCTTC
size: NA; J: TRBJ1-2; D: NA; V: TRBV4-1; CDR3: CASSQRRVDYGYTF; DNA: TGCGCCAGCAGCCAACGCAGGGTCGACTATGGCTACACCTTC
size: once; J: TRBJ2-7; D: NA; V: TRBV13; CDR3: CASSSTGGGSFVQYF; DNA: TGTGCCAGCAGCTCCACAGGGGGGGGTTCCTTTGTGCAGTACTTC
size: NA; J: TRBJ1-6; D: TRBD1; V: TRBV6-1; CDR3: CASSDLGQGSNSPLHF; DNA: TGTGCCAGCAGTGACCTTGGACAGGGGAGCAATTCACCCCTCCACTTT
size: NA; J: TRBJ1-5; D: NA; V: TRBV19; CDR3: CASRPGQDQPQHF; DNA: TGTGCCAGTAGACCAGGGCAGGATCAGCCCCAGCATTTT
size: NA; J: TRBJ2-1; D: NA; V: TRBV6-1; CDR3: CASSEYTRYNEQFF; DNA: TGTGCCAGCAGTGAATATACTCGATACAATGAGCAGTTCTTC
size: NA; J: TRBJ2-5; D: TRBD2; V: TRBV19; CDR3: CASSMRFVTSGREQTQYF; DNA: TGTGCCAGTAGTATGCGATTTGTGACTAGCGGGAGGGAGCAGACCCAGTACTTC
size: NA; J: TRBJ2-7; D: NA; V: TRBV6-1; CDR3: CASRSSVYEQYF; DNA: TGTGCCAGCAGGTCTAGCGTTTACGAGCAGTACTTC
size: NA; J: TRBJ2-1; D: TRBD2; V: TRBV4-2; CDR3: CASSQEAGGGYEQFF; DNA: TGTGCCAGCAGCCAAGAGGCGGGAGGGGGGTATGAGCAGTTCTTC
size: NA; J: TRBJ1-1; D: TRBD1; V: TRBV27; CDR3: CASSRQGLNTEAFF; DNA: TGTGCCAGCTCTCGACAGGGGTTGAACACTGAAGCTTTCTTT